This TCR beta chain was documented in a study of shared clonotypes between healthy human individuals. Findings and caveats of the study: Sequencing depth was expected to affect clonotype sharing among donors. A handful of donors showed sharing of about 4.6% of naive CD4 clonotypes. Donor scarcity curtailed the genetic and exposure-history diversity represented herein.

Regarding this clone: Its antigen is not known.

Per the original data handling: Filtering differed since immunoSEQ provided only junctions, with no quality scores. TCRdb's table, derived via immunoSEQ multiplex PCR, lists solely in-frame clones and lacks some. V, J and clone size are those of that table, while D and trimming were read from the DNA. Of 1.5 million to 2.5 million clones in the sample, just under 95% were seen once. Positively selected for CCR7, the CD45RO-negative cells used as naive CD8 cells excluded terminally differentiated effector memory CD45RA+ cells. Trimming removed 9 bases from V and 4 bases from J, with 18 bases in between. The CDR3 consists of 15 residues. The germline V gene has CDR1 LNHDA and CDR2 SQIVND (reference sequence).

Sequenced material: naive CD8+ T cells sorted from blood. This chain joins TRBV19 and TRBJ2-2; TRBD1 might be the D (6 bases). The clonotype originates from a man younger than 30 in good health. CDR3: CASHSIPQGTGELFF. The CDR3 nucleotides read TGTGCCAGCCATAGTATCCCACAGGGCACCGGGGAGCTGTTTTTT.